Following are 19 T cell receptor beta chains from one sample sequenced in a study of cytomegalovirus exposure and HLA in healthy donors (dated 2017 in TCRdb). Library preparation used the immunoSEQ multiplex PCR assay. For the multiplex PCR, a mixture combining 60 forward primers for TCR Vbeta segments and 13 reverse primers for TCR Jbeta segments was used. This is the immuneACCESS table as TCRdb keeps it, with only in-frame sequences that have V and J called. A part of the clones is gone; compared with another copy, unresolved V genes explain less than half, and the rest is unexplained. The sample table contains about 81,000 clones; only one count was recorded for 77% of them. 2.5% to 3% of the sample goes to the ten largest clones. Sequencing was done on a sample of PBMCs. The receptors stem from a man aged 45-65 years in good health and CMV-seropositive.

The V and J genes are TRBV7-9 and TRBJ1-4; a possible D gene is TRBD1 (6 bases). The V end lost 2 bases, the J end lost 3 bases, and 10 bases lay between the germline ends. The CDR3 is 15 residues long. CDR1 and CDR2 from the germline V gene are SEHNR and FQNEAQ (reference sequence). The CDR3 bases are TGTGCCAGCAGCTTACAATCAGGGGCTAATGAAAAACTGTTTTTT. This gives the protein CASSLQSGANEKLFF.

V usage is TRBV5-4 and J usage is TRBJ2-3, with D maybe TRBD2 (5 bases). This CDR3 contains 14 residues. Germline assignment: CDR1 SGHNT and CDR2 YYREEE (reference sequence). V was clipped by 1 base and J by 6 bases, with 12 bases between them. DNA for the CDR3: TGTGCCAGCAGCTTGACACCAGGAGGTGATACGCAGTATTTT. Translation: CASSLTPGGDTQYF.

The chain carries TRBV4-1 and TRBJ1-4; maybe TRBD1 (5 bases). There are 16 residues in the CDR3. V was clipped by 1 base and J by 0 bases, with 9 bases between them. Germline V gene lookup returns CDR1 MGHRA and CDR2 YSYEKL. The CDR3 reads CASSQAGISTNEKLFF. The CDR3 DNA reads as TGCGCCAGCAGCCAAGCAGGGATTTCAACTAATGAAAAACTGTTTTTT.

The chain combines TRBV19 with TRBJ1-5, with TRBD1 matching 7 bases. V lost 3 bases and J lost 1; bases outside the gene matches: 3. Germline-derived CDR1 and CDR2 are LNHDA and SQIVND (reference sequence). CDR3 length: 15 amino acids. The CDR3 sequence is CASSISRGSNQPQHF. CDR3 nucleotide sequence: TGTGCCAGTAGTATTAGCAGGGGGAGCAATCAGCCCCAGCATTTT.

V gene TRBV6-4 combines with J gene TRBJ2-3; a weak D match, TRBD2 (6 bases). CDR1 and CDR2 from the germline V gene are MRHNA and SNTAGT. This CDR3 spans 14 amino acids. The V and J ends lost 2 bases and 4 bases respectively, with 10 bases between them. CDR3 in DNA: TGTGCCAGCAGTGACGAGGGAGGTTCAGATACGCAGTATTTT. Translating it yields CASSDEGGSDTQYF.

The chain joins TRBV11-3 to TRBJ2-6; D remains unclear. The CDR3 sequence is 14 residues long. With 5 bases removed from V and 0 bases from J, the gap between germline ends came to 5 bases. Germline V gene data show CDR1 as SGHNT and CDR2 as YENEEA. CDR3 amino acids: CASSVLSGANVLTF. The CDR3 DNA sequence: TGTGCCAGCAGCGTACTCTCTGGGGCCAACGTCCTGACTTTC.

The V gene is TRBV13, the J gene TRBJ2-3; 9 nucleotides align to TRBD2. Germline CDR1 PRHDT, CDR2 FYEKMQ (reference sequence). CDR3 size: 16 residues. V lost 5 bases to trimming and J lost 2 bases; unmatched junction nucleotides: 8. The CDR3 loop is CASSTRASGTTDTQYF. CDR3 in DNA: TGTGCCAGCAGCACAAGGGCTAGCGGGACCACAGATACGCAGTATTTT.

The gene calls are TRBV27 and TRBJ2-1, with D perhaps matching TRBD2 (6 bases). This CDR3 contains 12 residues. From germline, CDR1 is MNHEY and CDR2 SMNVEV (reference sequence). V lost 4 bases and J 11 bases, leaving 12 bases between the germline ends. Written as DNA, the CDR3 is TGTGCCAGCAGTTCACTTAGCGGAAAGCAGTTCTTC. Amino acid sequence: CASSSLSGKQFF.

A note on this clone: A read error may produce the germline difference seen at one junction end. The V gene is TRBV7-9, the J gene TRBJ2-1, with D possibly matching TRBD2 (5 bases). This CDR3 has 12 residues. Germline assignment: CDR1 SEHNR and CDR2 FQNEAQ (reference sequence). Here the CDR3 DNA reads TGTTCCAGCACCTCCGAGGGTGGTGAGCAGTTCTTC. This gives the protein CSSTSEGGEQFF.

This chain links TRBV27 with TRBJ1-5; D gene unclear. This CDR3 has 14 residues. CDR1 is MNHEY, CDR2 SMNVEV, per germline (reference sequence). Trimming shortened V by 3 bases and J by 4 bases, and 10 bases separated the two germline ends. The CDR3 sequence: CASSFGQQNQPQHF. CDR3 sequence (DNA): TGTGCCAGCAGTTTTGGGCAGCAGAATCAGCCCCAGCATTTT.

The chain carries TRBV6-1 and TRBJ2-1, with D possibly being TRBD2 (6 bases). The CDR3 is made up of 13 amino acids. Between the trimmed V and J ends, which lost 3 bases and 9 bases, there was a span of 12 bases. Looked up from germline, CDR1 is MNHNS and CDR2 is SASEGT. CDR3 sequence (DNA): TGTGCCAGCAGTGAGCGGGATTTGGGTGAGCAGTTCTTC. Encoded protein: CASSERDLGEQFF.

This clone has a handful of counts. The V and J genes are TRBV7-9 and TRBJ2-7, with TRBD2 matching 13 bases. With 5 bases clipped from V and 5 bases from J, the junction kept 15 bases outside the gene matches. CDR1 and CDR2 (germline): SEHNR, FQNEAQ (reference sequence). The CDR3 is made up of 18 amino acids. The CDR3, as DNA: TGTGCCAGCAGCAATCCTATCGTGACTAGCGGGAGGACCGACGAGCAGTACTTC. Its protein product is CASSNPIVTSGRTDEQYF.

As for this clone: The sample carries other DNA sequences with the same CDR3. The DNA of the CDR3 is TGTGCCAGCAGTGAGCAGGGGGCGAACACCGGGGAGCTGTTTTTT. It yields the protein CASSEQGANTGELFF. The V and J genes are TRBV2 and TRBJ2-2, with 7 bases that match TRBD1. The CDR3 runs to 15 residues. The ends lost 3 bases at V and 0 bases at J; junction bases unmatched: 1. Per the germline V gene, CDR1 is SNHLY and CDR2 is FYNNEI. Supplemented by reference TRBV2 and TRBJ2-2, the full variable domain reads EPEVTQTPSHQVTQMGQEVILRCVPISNHLYFYWYRQILGQKVEFLVSFYNNEISEKSEIFDDQFSVERPDGSNFTLKIRSTKLEDSAMYFCASSEQGANTGELFFGEGSRLTVL.

This chain connects TRBV5-4 to TRBJ2-3, with 7 bases aligning to TRBD1. The CDR3 spans 16 residues. Trimming cost V 6 bases and J 0 bases; bases outside gene matches: 10. The germline V gene has CDR1 SGHNT and CDR2 YYREEE (reference sequence). Here the CDR3 reads CASTKGGYRSTDTQYF. The CDR3 nucleotides read TGTGCCAGCACCAAAGGGGGCTATCGGAGCACAGATACGCAGTATTTT. Complete variable domain (other parts from reference TRBV5-4 and TRBJ2-3): ETGVTQSPTHLIKTRGQQVTLRCSSQSGHNTVSWYQQALGQGPQFIFQYYREEENGRGNFPPRFSGLQFPNYSSELNVNALELDDSALYLCASTKGGYRSTDTQYFGPGTRLTVL.

The CDR3 DNA reads as TGTGCCAGCTCACCCTTATTGGCGGGAGGGAACAATGAGCAGTTCTTC. Protein product: CASSPLLAGGNNEQFF. The chain employs TRBV18 and TRBJ2-1; 9 bases agree with TRBD2. The CDR3 covers 16 residues. Trimming cost V 3 bases and J 5 bases; bases outside gene matches: 8. The germline V gene has CDR1 KGHSH and CDR2 LQKENI.

The gene calls are TRBV27 and TRBJ1-3; the match to TRBD1 covers 8 bases. Germline V gene data show CDR1 as MNHEY and CDR2 as SMNVEV (reference sequence). J lost 4 bases, V lost 5 bases, and 7 bases had no gene match. This CDR3 comprises 15 residues. In DNA, the CDR3 is TGTGCCAGCAGTCCTACAGGGGGACGGGGAAACACCATATATTTT. Translation: CASSPTGGRGNTIYF.

The chain recombines TRBV11-3 with TRBJ1-5; 8 nucleotides align to TRBD1. The CDR3 runs to 15 residues. Germline V lookup: CDR1 SGHNT, CDR2 YENEEA. V shed 2 bases and J 6 bases; nucleotides not matched to a gene: 6. CDR3 in DNA: TGTGCCAGCAGCTTAAATTCAGGGGGCGGTCAGCCCCAGCATTTT. This encodes CASSLNSGGGQPQHF.

The chain couples TRBV6-5 to TRBJ1-4; 7 bases align to TRBD1. The CDR3 runs 14 residues. V gave up 6 bases and J gave up 4 bases; unmatched junction bases: 5. From germline, CDR1 is MNHEY and CDR2 SVGAGI. The chain's CDR3 is CASSTQGVNEKLFF. For the CDR3, the DNA is TGTGCCAGCAGCACTCAGGGGGTTAATGAAAAACTGTTTTTT.

This clone was picked up a small number of times. V and J are TRBV6-4 and TRBJ2-1; TRBD1 agrees at 9 bases. Trimming at V came to 4 bases and at J to 3 bases, leaving 1 base not matched to a gene. The CDR3 totals 14 residues. Germline values: CDR1 MRHNA, CDR2 SNTAGT. The CDR3 nucleotides read TGTGCCAGCAGTGGGACAGGGGACTACAATGAGCAGTTCTTC. This encodes CASSGTGDYNEQFF.